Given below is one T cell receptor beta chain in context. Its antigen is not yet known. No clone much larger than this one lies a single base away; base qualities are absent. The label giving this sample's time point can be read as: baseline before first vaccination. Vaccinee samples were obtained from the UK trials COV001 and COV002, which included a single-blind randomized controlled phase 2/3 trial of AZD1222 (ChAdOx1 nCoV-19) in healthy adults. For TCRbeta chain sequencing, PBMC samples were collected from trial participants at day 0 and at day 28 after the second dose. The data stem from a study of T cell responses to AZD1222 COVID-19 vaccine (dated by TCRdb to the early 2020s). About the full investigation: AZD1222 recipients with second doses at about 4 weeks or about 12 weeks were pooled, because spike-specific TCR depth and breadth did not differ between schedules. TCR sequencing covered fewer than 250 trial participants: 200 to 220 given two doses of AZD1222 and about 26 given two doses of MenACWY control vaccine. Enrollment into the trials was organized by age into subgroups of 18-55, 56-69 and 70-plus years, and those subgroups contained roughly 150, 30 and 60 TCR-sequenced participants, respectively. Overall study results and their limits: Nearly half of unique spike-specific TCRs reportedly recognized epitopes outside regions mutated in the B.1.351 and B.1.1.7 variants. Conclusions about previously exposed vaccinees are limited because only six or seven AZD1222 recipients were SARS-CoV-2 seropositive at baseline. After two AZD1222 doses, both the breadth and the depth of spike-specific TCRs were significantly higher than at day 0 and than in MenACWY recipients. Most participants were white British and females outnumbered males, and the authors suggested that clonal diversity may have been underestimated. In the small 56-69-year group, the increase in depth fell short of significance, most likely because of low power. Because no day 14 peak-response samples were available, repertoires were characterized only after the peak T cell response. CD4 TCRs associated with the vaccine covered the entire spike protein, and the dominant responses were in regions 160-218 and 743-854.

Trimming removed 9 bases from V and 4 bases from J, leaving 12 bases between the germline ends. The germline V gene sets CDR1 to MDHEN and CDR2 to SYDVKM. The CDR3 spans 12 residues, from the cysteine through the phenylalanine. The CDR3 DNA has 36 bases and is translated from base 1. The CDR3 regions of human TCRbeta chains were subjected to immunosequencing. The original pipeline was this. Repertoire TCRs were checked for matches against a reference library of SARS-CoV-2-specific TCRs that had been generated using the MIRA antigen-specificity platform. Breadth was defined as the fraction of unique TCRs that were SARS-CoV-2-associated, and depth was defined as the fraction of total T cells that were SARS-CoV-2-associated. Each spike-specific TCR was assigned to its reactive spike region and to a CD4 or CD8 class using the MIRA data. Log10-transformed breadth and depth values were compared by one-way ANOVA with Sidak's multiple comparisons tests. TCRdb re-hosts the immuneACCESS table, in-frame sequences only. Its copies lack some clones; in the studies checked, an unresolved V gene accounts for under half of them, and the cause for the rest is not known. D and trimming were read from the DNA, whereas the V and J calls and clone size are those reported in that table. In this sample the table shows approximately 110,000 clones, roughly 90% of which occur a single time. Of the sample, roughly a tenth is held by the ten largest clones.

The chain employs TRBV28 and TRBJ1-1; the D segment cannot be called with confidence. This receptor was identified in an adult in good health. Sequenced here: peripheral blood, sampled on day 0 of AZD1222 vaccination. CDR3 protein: CASYTRGTEAFF. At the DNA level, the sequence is TGTGCCAGTTACACCCGGGGCACTGAAGCTTTCTTT.